These 29 T cell receptor beta chains were sequenced from one sample in a study of blood T cells in healthy people across ages. Primed by a sample-barcoded 5' primer and a J-beta primer mix, a second PCR proceeded for about 7 to 11 cycles. One entry per CDR3 protein, called by TCRdb with MiXCR from the 5' RACE reads. This table holds about 1.6 million distinct CDR3 sequences, around 36% found once. The sequenced sample consisted of blood. These receptor sequences come from a woman in her twenties or thirties in good health.

This clonotype was seen a few times. The chain is built from TRBV28 and TRBJ2-7; D is possibly TRBD2 (6 bases). Germline loops: CDR1 MDHEN, CDR2 SYDVKM. CDR3 size: 15 residues. Trimming pared 2 bases from V and 3 bases from J, leaving 14 bases between. As DNA, the CDR3 is TGTGCCAGCAGTTTAGGGGACTTTCCCCACTACGAGCAGTACTTC. Translation: CASSLGDFPHYEQYF.

V gene TRBV15 combines with J gene TRBJ1-2, with a weak D call TRBD1 (6 bases). CDR3 length: 15 amino acids. With 5 bases removed from V and 0 bases from J, the gap between germline ends came to 13 bases. Germline V gene sequence: CDR1 LNHNV, CDR2 YYDKDF (reference sequence). The CDR3 is CATSAGTPTNYGYTF. The CDR3, as DNA: TGTGCCACCAGCGCTGGGACACCTACTAACTATGGCTACACCTTC.

CDR3 sequence reads: CSARDGDRGPEQYF. CDR3 DNA sequence: TGCAGTGCTAGAGATGGGGACAGGGGGCCCGAGCAGTACTTC. V is TRBV20-1 and J is TRBJ2-7; TRBD1 aligns across 12 bases. CDR1 and CDR2 (germline): DFQATT, SNEGSKA (reference sequence). The CDR3 is 14 amino acids. The V gene end was trimmed by 0 bases and the J gene end by 6 bases; junction bases not matched to a gene: 3.

This clonotype was detected a few times. At one of its ends the junction is not consistent with the germline gene, which may arise from a read error. V gene TRBV28 combines with J gene TRBJ2-2, with 9 bases fitting TRBD1. CDR3 size: 14 residues. The germline CDR1 and CDR2 sequences are MDHEN and SYDVKM. CDR3 coding DNA: TGCGCCAGCAGTGCCCGGACAGGGGTCGGGGTGGTGTTTTTT. Protein sequence: CASSARTGVGVVFF.

The chain combines TRBV15 with TRBJ1-5; D gene ambiguous. This CDR3 comprises 14 residues. Trimming left V 5 bases short and J 3 bases short, with 11 bases between. In germline, CDR1 is LNHNV, CDR2 YYDKDF (reference sequence). CDR3 sequence: CATSGTHNNQPQHF. Written as DNA, the CDR3 is TGTGCCACCAGCGGAACTCATAACAATCAGCCCCAGCATTTT.

This sequence joins TRBV2 and TRBJ1-2, with no clear D. The CDR3 consists of 12 residues. Germline CDR1 and CDR2: SNHLY and FYNNEI. The V end was cut by 6 bases, the J end by 1 base, with 6 bases between. The CDR3 nucleotides are TGTGCCAGCAGGGGATTTAACTATGGCTACACCTTC. The encoded protein is CASRGFNYGYTF.

The chain has TRBV5-1 and TRBJ2-7, with 8 bases lining up with TRBD2. V lost 3 bases and J lost 7; bases outside the gene matches: 12. The germline V gene encodes CDR1 SGHRS and CDR2 YFSETQ. CDR3 length equals 15 residues. DNA of the CDR3: TGCGCCAGCAGCTGGGGCGTTAGCGGGGACAATGAGCAGTACTTC. It translates to CASSWGVSGDNEQYF.

V is TRBV5-6 and J is TRBJ2-1, with D uncertain. Per the germline V gene, CDR1 is SGHDT and CDR2 is YYEEEE. The V end was cut by 1 base, the J end by 2 bases, with 7 bases between. The CDR3 contains 14 residues. The CDR3: CASSLFRAYNEQFF. The CDR3 nucleotides are TGTGCCAGCAGCTTGTTCAGAGCCTACAATGAGCAGTTCTTC.

The V and J genes are TRBV20-1 and TRBJ2-5, with D possibly matching TRBD2 (6 bases). Germline V gene lookup returns CDR1 DFQATT and CDR2 SNEGSKA (reference sequence). The CDR3 is 16 residues long. V lost 6 bases and J lost 5, with 25 bases in between. The CDR3 reads CSAGGRGTPQAETQYF. CDR3 sequence (DNA): TGCAGTGCGGGGGGACGAGGAACCCCACAGGCGGAGACCCAGTACTTC.

The chain employs TRBV15 and TRBJ1-5; 10 bases fit TRBD1. This CDR3 is built from 15 residues. Trimming at V came to 5 bases and at J to 2 bases, leaving 3 bases not matched to a gene. Germline-derived CDR1 and CDR2 are LNHNV and YYDKDF (reference sequence). For the CDR3, the DNA is TGTGCCACCAGCCCCGGGACAGGGGGCAATCAGCCCCAGCATTTT. It specifies CATSPGTGGNQPQHF.

The rearrangement joins TRBV28 to TRBJ1-1; no clear D gene. V was clipped by 5 bases and J by 7 bases, with 17 bases between them. Per germline, CDR1 MDHEN and CDR2 SYDVKM. The CDR3 runs 14 residues. CDR3 sequence reads: CASSPNPLQSEAFF. CDR3 DNA: TGTGCCAGCAGTCCTAACCCCCTACAGAGTGAAGCTTTCTTT.

This chain joins TRBV7-3 and TRBJ2-4; 14 positions agree with TRBD2. The V gene's germline CDR1 is SGHTA and CDR2 FQGTGA. CDR3 size: 19 residues. J gave up 2 bases and V 3 bases, and 9 bases lay outside the gene matches. The CDR3 here is CASSFPGTSGSDTKNIQYF. Here the CDR3 DNA reads TGTGCCAGCAGCTTTCCTGGGACTAGCGGGAGCGATACCAAAAACATTCAGTACTTC. Together with reference TRBV7-3 and TRBJ2-4, the CDR3 gives the full variable domain: GAGVSQTPSNKVTEKGKYVELRCDPISGHTALYWYRQSLGQGPEFLIYFQGTGAADDSGLPNDRFFAVRPEGSVSTLKIQRTERGDSAVYLCASSFPGTSGSDTKNIQYFGAGTRLSVL.

This clonotype occurred a few times. The chain couples TRBV24-1 to TRBJ2-3; 9 positions agree with TRBD2. Unmatched junction bases numbered 1, after V lost 3 bases and J lost 1 base. Germline CDR1 reads KGHDR; CDR2 reads SFDVKD. CDR3 length: 15 residues. The chain's CDR3 is CATSDRTSGTDTQYF. Here the CDR3 DNA reads TGTGCCACCAGTGATCGGACTAGCGGCACAGATACGCAGTATTTT.

The chain carries TRBV6-6 and TRBJ1-5; unclear D gene. Germline lookup yields CDR1 MNHNY and CDR2 SVGAGI (reference sequence). The CDR3 has 16 residues. The ends were cut back, 0 bases at V and 1 base at J, with 10 bases in the middle. Here the CDR3 DNA reads TGTGCCAGCAGTTACTCGGAAGGGTTGAGCAATCAGCCCCAGCATTTT. Translating it yields CASSYSEGLSNQPQHF.

In its sample, this clonotype was seen once. V and J are TRBV6-2 or TRBV6-3 and TRBJ1-1; D gene ambiguous. In germline, CDR1 is MNHEY, CDR2 SVGEGT. The CDR3 is 15 residues long. The germline V and J ends were trimmed by 2 bases and 5 bases, with 15 bases remaining between them. DNA for the CDR3: TGTGCCAGCAGTTACCCCGACGGGGTCGTTACTGAAGCTTTCTTT. Translation: CASSYPDGVVTEAFF.

This clonotype has just a few counts. This rearrangement joins TRBV20-1 to TRBJ2-7; TRBD2 matches at 15 bases. Germline V lookup: CDR1 DFQATT, CDR2 SNEGSKA (reference sequence). With V trimmed by 4 bases and J by 4 bases, 5 bases remained unmatched. The CDR3 runs to 15 residues. The CDR3 coding sequence is TGCAGTGCTACCTCTGGACTAGCGGGGGGGTACGAGCAGTACTTC. Translating it yields CSATSGLAGGYEQYF.

This sequence joins TRBV4-2 and TRBJ2-5; the D gene could be TRBD1 or TRBD2 (6 bases each). V was pared by 0 bases and J by 4 bases, with 12 bases between. CDR3 length equals 15 residues. The V gene's germline CDR1 is LGHNA and CDR2 YNFKEQ. The CDR3 sequence: CASSQERTAGETQYF. CDR3 nucleotide sequence: TGTGCCAGCAGCCAAGAGAGGACAGCGGGAGAGACCCAGTACTTC.

The rearrangement links TRBV4-2 to TRBJ2-4, with D possibly TRBD2 on 5 matching bases. The J call is in doubt because the DNA end fits TRBJ2-7 better. Germline CDR1 and CDR2: LGHNA and YNFKEQ. The CDR3 covers 15 residues. The CDR3 DNA sequence: TGTGCCAGCAGCCAAGAAGGGCGGGCCTCCTACGAGCAGTACTTC. This gives the protein CASSQEGRASYEQYF.

In DNA, the CDR3 is TGTGCCAGCAGTGAAGAATTTGGGGGAGGCTACGAGCAGTACTTC. It encodes CASSEEFGGGYEQYF. J is TRBJ2-5 and V is TRBV6-4, with a weak D call TRBD2 (6 bases). Gene TRBJ2-7 matches the end of the DNA better, so the J call may be wrong. CDR1 is MRHNA, CDR2 SNTAGT, per germline. CDR3 length equals 15 residues.

The chain has TRBV3-1 and TRBJ1-5; tentatively, D is TRBD1 (6 bases). V was trimmed by 1 base and J by 5 bases, leaving 9 bases between them. Germline loops: CDR1 LGHDT, CDR2 YNNKEL (reference sequence). The CDR3 spans 14 residues. The CDR3 nucleotides read TGTGCCAGCAGCCAAGGCAGGGGTGATCAGCCCCAGCATTTT. As protein: CASSQGRGDQPQHF.

This clonotype has only a few counts. The chain carries TRBV5-1 and TRBJ1-1, with 9 bases identical to TRBD1. This CDR3 region has 16 residues. Germline V gene lookup returns CDR1 SGHRS and CDR2 YFSETQ. J was trimmed by 5 bases and V by 5 bases; bases with no gene match: 13. CDR3 DNA: TGCGCCAGCAGTCTAACAGGGGGCTATCCCCTAACTGAAGCTTTCTTT. Protein product: CASSLTGGYPLTEAFF.

V is TRBV6-2 or TRBV6-3 and J is TRBJ2-3; D is perhaps TRBD2 (5 bases). The length of the CDR3 is 19 residues. In germline, CDR1 is MNHEY, CDR2 SVGEGT. V lost 2 bases and J 0 bases, leaving 21 bases between the germline ends. This chain's CDR3 is CASSYPLPQRKESTDTQYF. The CDR3 DNA follows: TGTGCCAGCAGTTACCCTCTCCCCCAGCGGAAGGAAAGCACAGATACGCAGTATTTT.

To note about this clonotype: A junction boundary mismatches the germline segment, possibly from a read error. In DNA form, the CDR3 reads TGCGCCAGCAGCCTGGGGGCCGGTGATACGCGGTATTTT. It specifies CASSLGAGDTRYF. The chain recombines TRBV5-1 with TRBJ2-3; a possible D gene is TRBD1 (6 bases). Germline lookup yields CDR1 SGHRS and CDR2 YFSETQ. The CDR3 sequence is 13 residues long.

This clonotype was counted a few times. This chain connects TRBV27 to TRBJ2-3; perhaps TRBD1 as D (5 bases). CDR1 and CDR2 (germline): MNHEY, SMNVEV (reference sequence). Trimming took off 5 bases at V and 4 bases at J, with 22 bases between the two ends. CDR3 length: 17 residues. CDR3 sequence: CASSPSPRRDVADTQYF. In nucleotides, the CDR3 is TGTGCCAGCAGTCCATCTCCCCGCAGGGATGTAGCAGATACGCAGTATTTT.

The chain uses TRBV7-9 and TRBJ2-5; possible D gene TRBD2, 7 bases. V lost 5 bases and J lost 0, with 13 bases in between. CDR3 size: 15 residues. The germline V gene encodes CDR1 SEHNR and CDR2 FQNEAQ (reference sequence). CDR3 loop: CASSLPGGNQETQYF. The CDR3 DNA follows: TGTGCCAGCAGCCTCCCGGGGGGCAACCAAGAGACCCAGTACTTC.

Points on this clonotype: Its ends do not fully match the called genes, so a read error is possible. The gene calls are TRBV10-3 and TRBJ2-3; TRBD2 might be the D (6 bases). Germline CDR1 reads ENHRY; CDR2 reads SYGVKD. CDR3 length: 16 residues. The CDR3 loop is CATSDMEGGGTDTQYF. The CDR3 bases are TGTGCCACCAGTGATATGGAGGGAGGCGGCACAGATACGCAGTATTTT.

This clonotype has a handful of counts. The rearrangement uses TRBV27 and TRBJ2-1; 9 bases match TRBD1. The CDR3 is 15 residues long. V lost 6 bases and J lost 5; bases outside the gene matches: 8. The V gene's germline CDR1 is MNHEY and CDR2 SMNVEV (reference sequence). The chain's CDR3 is CASSSGTGINNEQFF. CDR3 nucleotides: TGTGCCAGCAGCTCCGGGACAGGGATTAACAATGAGCAGTTCTTC.

With respect to this clonotype: A read error may account for a junction end that differs from germline. The genes are TRBV12-3 or TRBV12-4 and TRBJ2-3; TRBD2 might be the D (5 bases). The CDR3 is 16 amino acids. The CDR3 DNA reads as TGTGCCAGCAGTATCGTCGAGCGGCCAAGCACAGATACGCGGTATTTT. It encodes CASSIVERPSTDTRYF.

This clonotype was recorded a few times. This chain joins TRBV12-3 or TRBV12-4 and TRBJ2-7; D is perhaps TRBD1 or TRBD2 (5 bases each). Trimming left V 5 bases short and J 5 bases short, with 16 bases between. The CDR3 totals 14 residues. The CDR3 region has the DNA TGTGCCAGCAGTCCCTTTCCAGGGACCGACGAGCAGTACTTC. Protein: CASSPFPGTDEQYF.